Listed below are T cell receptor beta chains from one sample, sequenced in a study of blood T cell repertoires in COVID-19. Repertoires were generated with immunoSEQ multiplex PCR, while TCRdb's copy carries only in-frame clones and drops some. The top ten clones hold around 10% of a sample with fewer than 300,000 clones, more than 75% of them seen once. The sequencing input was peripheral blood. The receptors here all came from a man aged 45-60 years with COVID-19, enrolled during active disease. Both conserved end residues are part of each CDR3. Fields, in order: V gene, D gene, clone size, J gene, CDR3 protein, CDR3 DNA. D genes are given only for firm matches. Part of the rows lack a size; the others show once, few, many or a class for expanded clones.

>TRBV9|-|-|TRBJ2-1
CASSVAPGGAGSYNEQFF
TGTGCCAGCAGCGTAGCCCCCGGCGGGGCCGGGTCCTACAATGAGCAGTTCTTC
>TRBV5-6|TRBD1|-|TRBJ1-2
CASTFDRGDYGYTF
TGTGCCAGCACCTTTGACAGGGGTGACTATGGCTACACCTTC
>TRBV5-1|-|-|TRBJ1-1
CASSLETGNTEAFF
TGCGCCAGCAGCTTGGAGACAGGGAACACTGAAGCTTTCTTT
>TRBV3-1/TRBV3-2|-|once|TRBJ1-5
CASSQGAGARNNQPQHF
TGTGCCAGCAGCCAAGGGGCAGGGGCGCGAAACAATCAGCCCCAGCATTTT
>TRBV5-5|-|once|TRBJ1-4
CASGNGQPNEKLFF
TGTGCCAGCGGCAATGGACAGCCTAATGAAAAACTGTTTTTT
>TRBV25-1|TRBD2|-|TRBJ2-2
CASSPFSGSGATGELFF
TGTGCCAGCAGTCCATTTAGCGGGAGTGGGGCCACCGGGGAGCTGTTTTTT
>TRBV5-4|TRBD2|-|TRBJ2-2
CASSLKREGLLFF
TGTGCCAGCAGCTTGAAACGGGAGGGCCTGCTGTTTTTT
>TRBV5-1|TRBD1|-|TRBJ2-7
CASSLVSAGGSYEQYF
TGCGCCAGCAGCTTGGTGTCGGCAGGGGGCTCCTACGAGCAGTACTTC
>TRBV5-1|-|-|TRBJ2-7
CASRSLAGSGEQYF
TGCGCCAGCAGATCCCTAGCTGGGAGCGGCGAGCAGTACTTC
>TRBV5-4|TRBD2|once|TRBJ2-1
CASSIGGFEYNEQFF
TGTGCCAGCAGCATCGGGGGGTTCGAATACAATGAGCAGTTCTTC
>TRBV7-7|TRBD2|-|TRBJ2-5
CASSFHPAGGGTQYF
TGTGCTAGCAGCTTTCATCCAGCGGGGGGAGGGACCCAGTACTTC
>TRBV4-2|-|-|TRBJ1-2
CASSQVGGGNYGYTF
TGTGCCAGCAGCCAAGTGGGCGGGGGTAACTATGGCTACACCTTC
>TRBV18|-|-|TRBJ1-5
CASSPSGSINQPQHF
TGTGCCAGCTCACCAAGTGGGAGTATCAATCAGCCCCAGCATTTT
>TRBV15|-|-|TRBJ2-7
CATSKEGGKYVQYEQYF
TGTGCCACCAGTAAAGAGGGGGGGAAGTACGTCCAATACGAGCAGTACTTC
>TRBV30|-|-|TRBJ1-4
CAWSRGRQFHEKLFF
TGTGCCTGGAGTCGGGGGAGGCAGTTCCATGAAAAACTGTTTTTT
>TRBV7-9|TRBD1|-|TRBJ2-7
CASSFRDRGIREQYF
TGTGCCAGCAGCTTCCGGGACAGGGGTATACGGGAGCAGTACTTC
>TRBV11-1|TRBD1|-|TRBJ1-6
CASSYGTVNSPLHF
TGTGCCAGCAGCTACGGGACAGTAAATTCACCCCTCCACTTT
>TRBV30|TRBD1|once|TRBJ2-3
CAWTDRGDTQYF
TGTGCCTGGACGGACAGGGGTGATACGCAGTATTTT
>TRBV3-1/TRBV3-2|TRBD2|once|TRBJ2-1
CASSQQLAGLNEQFF
TGTGCCAGCAGCCAACAACTAGCGGGATTGAATGAGCAGTTCTTC
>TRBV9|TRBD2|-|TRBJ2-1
CASSVSLADTQNNEQFF
TGTGCCAGCAGCGTTTCGCTAGCGGATACCCAGAACAATGAGCAGTTCTTC
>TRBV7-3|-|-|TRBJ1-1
CASSLSGGWTEAFF
TGTGCCAGCAGCTTATCGGGGGGCTGGACTGAAGCTTTCTTT
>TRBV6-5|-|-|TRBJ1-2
CASRPGALLGYGYTF
TGTGCCAGCAGGCCAGGTGCACTCTTAGGATATGGCTACACCTTC
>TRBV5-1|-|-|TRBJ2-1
CASSLGGGISYNEQFF
TGCGCCAGCAGCTTGGGCGGCGGGATTTCCTACAATGAGCAGTTCTTC
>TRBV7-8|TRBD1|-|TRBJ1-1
CASRDRGQYNTEAFF
TGTGCCAGCAGGGACAGGGGGCAATATAACACTGAAGCTTTCTTT
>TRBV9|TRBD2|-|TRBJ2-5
CASSLGLAGGRGETQYF
TGTGCCAGCAGCCTGGGACTAGCGGGAGGGAGGGGGGAGACCCAGTACTTC
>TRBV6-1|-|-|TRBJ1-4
CASSETTAGVKLFF
TGTGCCAGCAGTGAAACGACGGCGGGCGTAAAACTGTTTTTT
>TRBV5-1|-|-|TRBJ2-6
CASSLVGGSTSGANVLTF
TGCGCCAGCAGCTTGGTAGGCGGCAGTACCTCTGGGGCCAACGTCCTGACTTTC
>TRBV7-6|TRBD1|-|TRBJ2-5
CASSTMTGGETQYF
TGTGCCAGCAGCACGATGACAGGGGGGGAGACCCAGTACTTC
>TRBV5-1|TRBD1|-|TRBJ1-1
CASSIQGEVAEAFF
TGCGCCAGCAGCATACAGGGGGAGGTCGCTGAAGCTTTCTTT